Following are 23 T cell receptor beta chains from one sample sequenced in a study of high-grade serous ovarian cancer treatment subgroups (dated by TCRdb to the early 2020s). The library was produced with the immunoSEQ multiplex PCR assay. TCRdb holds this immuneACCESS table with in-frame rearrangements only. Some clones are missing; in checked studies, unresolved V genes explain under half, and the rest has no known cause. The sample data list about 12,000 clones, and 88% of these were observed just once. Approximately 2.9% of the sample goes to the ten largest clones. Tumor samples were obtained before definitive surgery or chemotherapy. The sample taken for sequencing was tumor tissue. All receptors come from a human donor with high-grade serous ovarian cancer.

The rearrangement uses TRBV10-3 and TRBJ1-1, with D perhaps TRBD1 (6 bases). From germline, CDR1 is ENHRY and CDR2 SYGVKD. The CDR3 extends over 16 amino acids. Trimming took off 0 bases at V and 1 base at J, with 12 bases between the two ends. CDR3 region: CAISESGGLKNTEAFF. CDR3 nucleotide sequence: TGTGCCATCAGTGAGTCGGGGGGGCTAAAGAACACTGAAGCTTTCTTT.

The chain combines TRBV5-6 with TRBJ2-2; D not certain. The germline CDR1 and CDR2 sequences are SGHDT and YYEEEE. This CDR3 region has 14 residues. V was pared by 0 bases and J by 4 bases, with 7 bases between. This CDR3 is CASSLAISTGELFF. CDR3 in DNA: TGTGCCAGCAGCTTGGCGATTAGCACCGGGGAGCTGTTTTTT.

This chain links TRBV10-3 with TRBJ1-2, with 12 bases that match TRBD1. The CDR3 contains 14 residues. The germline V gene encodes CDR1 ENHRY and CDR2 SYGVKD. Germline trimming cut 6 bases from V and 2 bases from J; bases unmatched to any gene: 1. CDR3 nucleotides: TGTGCCATCAGCGGGACAGGGGGCAACTATGGCTACACCTTC. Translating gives CAISGTGGNYGYTF.

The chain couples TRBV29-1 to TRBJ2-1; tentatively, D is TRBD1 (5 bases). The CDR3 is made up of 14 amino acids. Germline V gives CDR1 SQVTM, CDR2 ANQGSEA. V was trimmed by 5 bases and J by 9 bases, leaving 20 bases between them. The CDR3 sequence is CSVYSSGQLSEQFF. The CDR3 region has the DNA TGCAGCGTTTACTCTAGTGGACAATTAAGTGAGCAGTTCTTC.

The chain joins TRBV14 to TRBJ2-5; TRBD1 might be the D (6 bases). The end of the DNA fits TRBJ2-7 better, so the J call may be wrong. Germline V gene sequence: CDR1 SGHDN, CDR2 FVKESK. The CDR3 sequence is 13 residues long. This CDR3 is CASRYREIYEQYF. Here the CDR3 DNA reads TGTGCCAGCCGCTACAGGGAAATCTACGAGCAGTACTTC.

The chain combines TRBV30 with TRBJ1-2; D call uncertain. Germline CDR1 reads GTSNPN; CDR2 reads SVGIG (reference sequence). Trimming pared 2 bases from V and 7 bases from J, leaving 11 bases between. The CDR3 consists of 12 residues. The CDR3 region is CAWSLQSGGYTF. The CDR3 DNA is TGTGCCTGGAGTCTACAATCTGGTGGCTACACCTTC.

The CDR3 DNA follows: TGTGCCAGCAGCACCCGGGGTCCCACCGGGGAGCTGTTTTTT. It translates to CASSTRGPTGELFF. J is TRBJ2-2 and V is TRBV7-2; weak D call: TRBD2 (5 bases). The ends were cut back, 5 bases at V and 4 bases at J, with 11 bases in the middle. The CDR3 totals 14 residues. The germline V gene encodes CDR1 SGHTA and CDR2 FQGNSA.

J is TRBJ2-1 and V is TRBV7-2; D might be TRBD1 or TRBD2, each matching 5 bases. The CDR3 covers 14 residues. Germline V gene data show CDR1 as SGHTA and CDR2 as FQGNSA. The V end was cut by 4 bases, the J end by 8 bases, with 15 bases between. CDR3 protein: CASSSTMGVHEQFF. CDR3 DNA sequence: TGTGCCAGCAGCTCCACCATGGGGGTCCATGAGCAGTTCTTC. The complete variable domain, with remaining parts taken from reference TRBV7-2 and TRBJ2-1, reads GAGVSQSPSNKVTEKGKDVELRCDPISGHTALYWYRQSLGQGLEFLIYFQGNSAPDKSGLPSDRFSAERTGGSVSTLTIQRTQQEDSAVYLCASSSTMGVHEQFFGPGTRLTVL.

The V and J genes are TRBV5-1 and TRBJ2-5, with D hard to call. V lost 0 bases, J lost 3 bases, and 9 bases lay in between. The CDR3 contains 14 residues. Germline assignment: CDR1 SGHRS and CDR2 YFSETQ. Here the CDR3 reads CASSLGGQKETQYF. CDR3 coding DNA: TGCGCCAGCAGCTTGGGGGGTCAGAAAGAGACCCAGTACTTC.

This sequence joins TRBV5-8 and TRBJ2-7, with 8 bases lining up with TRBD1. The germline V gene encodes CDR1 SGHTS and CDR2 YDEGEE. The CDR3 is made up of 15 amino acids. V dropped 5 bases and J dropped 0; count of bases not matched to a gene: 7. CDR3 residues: CASRLGQVGSYEQYF. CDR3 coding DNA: TGTGCCAGCAGGCTGGGACAGGTGGGCTCCTACGAGCAGTACTTC.

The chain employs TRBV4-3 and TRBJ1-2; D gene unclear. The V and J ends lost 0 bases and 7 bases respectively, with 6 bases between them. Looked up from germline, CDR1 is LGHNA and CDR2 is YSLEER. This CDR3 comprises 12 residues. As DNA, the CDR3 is TGCGCCAGCAGCCAAGATCGAGTTGGCTACACCTTC. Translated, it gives CASSQDRVGYTF.

CDR3 sequence: CASSLEGGAVGVGGYTF. CDR3 DNA sequence: TGTGCCAGCAGCTTAGAAGGTGGGGCGGTTGGAGTGGGAGGCTACACCTTC. V gene TRBV7-2 combines with J gene TRBJ1-2, with D possibly TRBD1 on 5 matching bases. Deletions cut 1 base from V and 8 bases from J, with 23 bases between. The CDR3 length is 17 residues. From germline, CDR1 is SGHTA and CDR2 FQGNSA.

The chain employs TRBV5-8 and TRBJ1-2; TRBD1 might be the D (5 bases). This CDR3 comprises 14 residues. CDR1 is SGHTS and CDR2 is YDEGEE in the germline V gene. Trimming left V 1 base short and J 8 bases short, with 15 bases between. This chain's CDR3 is CASSLSSRGAGYTF. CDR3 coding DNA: TGTGCCAGCAGCTTGAGTTCGAGGGGCGCAGGCTACACCTTC. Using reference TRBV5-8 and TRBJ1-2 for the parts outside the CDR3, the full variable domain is EAGVTQSPTHLIKTRGQQATLRCSPISGHTSVYWYQQALGLGLQFLLWYDEGEERNRGNFPPRFSGRQFPNYSSELNVNALELEDSALYLCASSLSSRGAGYTFGSGTRLTVV.

The CDR3 spells CASSYSLSGNTIYF. Here the CDR3 DNA reads TGTGCCAGCAGTTACTCCCTATCTGGAAACACCATATATTTT. The chain carries TRBV6-6 and TRBJ1-3; D is uncertain. Germline-derived CDR1 and CDR2 are MNHNY and SVGAGI (reference sequence). Deletions cut 0 bases from V and 1 base from J, with 4 bases between. The CDR3 is 14 residues long.

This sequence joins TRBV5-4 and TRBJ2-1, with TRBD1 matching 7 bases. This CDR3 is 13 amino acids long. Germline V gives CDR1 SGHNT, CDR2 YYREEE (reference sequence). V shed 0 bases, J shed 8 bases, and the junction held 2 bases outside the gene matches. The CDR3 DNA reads TGTGCCAGCAGCTTGGACAGGGGTCATGAGCAGTTCTTC. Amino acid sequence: CASSLDRGHEQFF.

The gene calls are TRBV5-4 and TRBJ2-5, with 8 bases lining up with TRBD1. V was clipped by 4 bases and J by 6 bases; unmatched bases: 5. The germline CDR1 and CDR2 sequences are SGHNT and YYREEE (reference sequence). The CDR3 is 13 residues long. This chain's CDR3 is CASSQDRVKTQYF. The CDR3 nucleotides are TGTGCCAGCAGCCAGGACAGGGTCAAGACCCAGTACTTC.

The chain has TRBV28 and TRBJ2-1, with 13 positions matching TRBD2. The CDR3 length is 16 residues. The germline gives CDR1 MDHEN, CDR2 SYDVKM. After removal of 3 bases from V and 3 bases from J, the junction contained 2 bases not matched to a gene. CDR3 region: CASSLTSGGLYNEQFF. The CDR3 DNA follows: TGTGCCAGCAGTTTGACTAGCGGGGGGCTCTACAATGAGCAGTTCTTC. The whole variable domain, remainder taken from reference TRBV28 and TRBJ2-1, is DVKVTQSSRYLVKRTGEKVFLECVQDMDHENMFWYRQDPGLGLRLIYFSYDVKMKEKGDIPEGYSVSREKKERFSLILESASTNQTSMYLCASSLTSGGLYNEQFFGPGTRLTVL.

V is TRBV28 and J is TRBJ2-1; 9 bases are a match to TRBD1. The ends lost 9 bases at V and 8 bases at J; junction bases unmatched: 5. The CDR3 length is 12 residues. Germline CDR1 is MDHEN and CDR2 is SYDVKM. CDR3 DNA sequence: TGTGCCAGTTGGGACAGGGTCTATGAGCAGTTCTTC. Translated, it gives CASWDRVYEQFF.

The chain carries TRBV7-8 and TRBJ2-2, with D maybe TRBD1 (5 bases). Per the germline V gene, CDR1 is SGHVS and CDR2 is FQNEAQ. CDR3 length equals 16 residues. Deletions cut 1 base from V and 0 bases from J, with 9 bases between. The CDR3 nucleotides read TGTGCCAGCAGCTTAGTTCCAGGGACGAACACCGGGGAGCTGTTTTTT. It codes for CASSLVPGTNTGELFF.

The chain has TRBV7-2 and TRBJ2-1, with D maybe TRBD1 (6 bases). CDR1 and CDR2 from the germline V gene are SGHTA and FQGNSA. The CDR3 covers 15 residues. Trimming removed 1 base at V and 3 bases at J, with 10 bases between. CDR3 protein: CASSLGTASYNEQFF. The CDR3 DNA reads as TGTGCCAGCAGCTTAGGGACAGCTAGCTACAATGAGCAGTTCTTC.

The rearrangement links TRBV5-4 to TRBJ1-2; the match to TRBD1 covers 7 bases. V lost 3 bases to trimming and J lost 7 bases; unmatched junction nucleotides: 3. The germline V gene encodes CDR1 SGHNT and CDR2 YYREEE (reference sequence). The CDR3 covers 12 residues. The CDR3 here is CASSSNRGGYTF. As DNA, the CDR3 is TGTGCCAGCAGCTCCAACAGGGGTGGCTACACCTTC.

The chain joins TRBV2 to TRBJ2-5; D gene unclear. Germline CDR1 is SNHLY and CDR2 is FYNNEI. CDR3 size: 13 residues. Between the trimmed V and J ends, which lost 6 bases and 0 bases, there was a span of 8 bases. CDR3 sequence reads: CASRGTYQETQYF. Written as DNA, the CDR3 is TGTGCCAGCAGGGGAACGTACCAAGAGACCCAGTACTTC.

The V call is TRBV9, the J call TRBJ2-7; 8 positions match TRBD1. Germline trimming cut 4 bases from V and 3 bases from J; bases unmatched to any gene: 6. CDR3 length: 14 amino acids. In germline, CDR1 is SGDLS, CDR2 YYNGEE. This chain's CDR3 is CASSNQGADYEQYF. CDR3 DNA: TGTGCCAGCAGCAACCAGGGGGCCGACTACGAGCAGTACTTC.